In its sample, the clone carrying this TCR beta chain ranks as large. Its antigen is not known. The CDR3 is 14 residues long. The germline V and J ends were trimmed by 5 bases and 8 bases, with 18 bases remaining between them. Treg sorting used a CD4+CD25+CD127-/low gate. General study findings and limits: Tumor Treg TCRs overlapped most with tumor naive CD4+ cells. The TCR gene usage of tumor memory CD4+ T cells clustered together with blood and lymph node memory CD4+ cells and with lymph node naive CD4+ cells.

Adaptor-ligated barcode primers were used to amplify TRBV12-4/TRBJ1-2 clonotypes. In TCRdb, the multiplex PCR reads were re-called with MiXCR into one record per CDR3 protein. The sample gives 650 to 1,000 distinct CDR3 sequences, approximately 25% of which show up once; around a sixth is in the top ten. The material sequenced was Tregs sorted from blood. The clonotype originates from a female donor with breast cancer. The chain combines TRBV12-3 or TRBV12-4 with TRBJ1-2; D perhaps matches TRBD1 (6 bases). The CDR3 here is CASSRIQGRVGYTF. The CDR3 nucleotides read TGTGCCAGCAGTCGTATACAGGGCCGCGTCGGCTACACCTTC.